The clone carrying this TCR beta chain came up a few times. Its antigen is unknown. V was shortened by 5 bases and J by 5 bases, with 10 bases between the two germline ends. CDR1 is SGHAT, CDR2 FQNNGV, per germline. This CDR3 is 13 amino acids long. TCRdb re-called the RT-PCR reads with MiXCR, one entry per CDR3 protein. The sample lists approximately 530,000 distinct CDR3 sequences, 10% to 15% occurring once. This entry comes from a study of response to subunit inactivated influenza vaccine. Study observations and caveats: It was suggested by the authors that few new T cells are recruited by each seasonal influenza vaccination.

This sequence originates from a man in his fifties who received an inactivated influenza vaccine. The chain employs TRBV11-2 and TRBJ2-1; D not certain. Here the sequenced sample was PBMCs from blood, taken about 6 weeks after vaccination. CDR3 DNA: TGTGCCAGCAGCCCAACAGAGGACAATGAGCAGTTCTTC. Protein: CASSPTEDNEQFF. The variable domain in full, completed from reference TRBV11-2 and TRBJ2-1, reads EAGVAQSPRYKIIEKRQSVAFWCNPISGHATLYWYQQILGQGPKLLIQFQNNGVVDDSQLPKDRFSAERLKGVDSTLKIQPAKLEDSAVYLCASSPTEDNEQFFGPGTRLTVL.